The T cell receptor beta chain under discussion was sequenced for a study of response to subunit inactivated influenza vaccine. Findings and caveats of the study: Each seasonal influenza vaccination, the authors suggested, recruits few new T cells.

The CDR3 sequence is 18 residues long. Trimming took 4 bases from V and 2 from J, leaving 22 bases between them. Germline V CDR1 and CDR2: ENHRY, SYGVKD. Using its own MiXCR run on the RT-PCR reads, TCRdb lists one record per CDR3 protein. The sample carries roughly 190,000 distinct CDR3 sequences, approximately 15% recorded once. Regarding this clonotype: Antigen specificity is unknown.

The rearrangement uses TRBV10-3 and TRBJ2-3; the D gene is possibly TRBD2 (6 bases). This TCR was sampled from a man between 45 and 60 years old who received an inactivated influenza vaccine. Here the sequenced sample was CD8+ T cells sorted from PBMCs, taken less than 6 days after vaccination. This chain's CDR3 is CAISVLWASDTNTDTQYF. CDR3 nucleotides: TGTGCCATCAGTGTTCTGTGGGCTAGCGACACAAACACAGATACGCAGTATTTT.